This TCR beta chain comes out of a study of technical replicates of blood from a handful of donors. Measured with immunoSEQ multiplex PCR; TCRdb has only the in-frame clones, and not every one. This sample has tens of thousands of clones, with approximately 90% found just once. V shed 5 bases, J shed 2 bases, and the junction held 12 bases outside the gene matches. The CDR3 contains 18 residues. Germline assignment: CDR1 SGHAT and CDR2 FQNNGV. The clonotype comes from a human donor in good health. Some clones in this sample may be carry-over from other donors' samples. Sequencing was performed on PBMCs. This chain links TRBV11-2 with TRBJ2-2; TRBD2 matches at 9 bases. CDR3 region: CASSPPGVAGVNTGELFF. CDR3 bases: TGTGCCAGCAGCCCCCCTGGGGTAGCGGGGGTCAACACCGGGGAGCTGTTTTTT.